The clone carrying this T cell receptor (beta chain) was seen only a few times. No antigen is known for it. Germline CDR1 SGHVS, CDR2 FNYEAQ. V trimming: 3 bases; J trimming: 5 bases; junction bases outside the gene matches: 1. This CDR3 contains 13 residues. During construction of the library, unique molecular identifiers were attached to individual cDNA molecules for quantitative, reproducible TCR counting. Per the authors' pipeline: From roughly 23,000 to 640,000 TCRs were found per sample, with a median of 95,638. TCRdb passed the reads through MiXCR, listing each CDR3 protein once. The V and J calls and clone size are TCRdb's, not the authors'. The table records 95,000 to 150,000 distinct CDR3 sequences, around 8.5% of them present only once. Extraction of total RNA was performed on unfractionated whole blood. The sample belongs to a study of human T cells and chemical hapten exposure. Overall study context: The study traced per-sample TCR yield variation mainly to small differences in pooled library volumes.

General study findings and limits: Among TCRs, those above 1 in 1000 frequency were unaffected by DPC sensitization.

This sequence was found in a human donor in good health. Some clones in this sample may be carry-over from other donors' samples. The chain links TRBV7-6 to TRBJ1-1; 9 nucleotides align to TRBD1. The source material was whole blood. The CDR3 DNA reads TGTGCCAGCAGCTTGGGACAGGGTACTGAAGCTTTCTTT. Translated, it gives CASSLGQGTEAFF.